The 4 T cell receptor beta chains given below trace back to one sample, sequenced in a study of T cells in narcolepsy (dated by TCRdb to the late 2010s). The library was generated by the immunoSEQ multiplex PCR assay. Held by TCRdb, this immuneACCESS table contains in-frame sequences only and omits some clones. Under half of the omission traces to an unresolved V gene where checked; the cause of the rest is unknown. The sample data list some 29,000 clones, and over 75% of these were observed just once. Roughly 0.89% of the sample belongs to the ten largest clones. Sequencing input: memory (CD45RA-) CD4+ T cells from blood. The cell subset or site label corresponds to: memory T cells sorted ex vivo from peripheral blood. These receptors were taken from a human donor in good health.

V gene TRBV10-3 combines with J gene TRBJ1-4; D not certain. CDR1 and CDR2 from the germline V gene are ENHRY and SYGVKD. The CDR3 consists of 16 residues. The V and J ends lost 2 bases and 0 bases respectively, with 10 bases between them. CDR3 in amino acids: CAISERPSATNEKLFF. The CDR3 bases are TGTGCCATCAGTGAGAGACCGAGTGCAACTAATGAAAAACTGTTTTTT.

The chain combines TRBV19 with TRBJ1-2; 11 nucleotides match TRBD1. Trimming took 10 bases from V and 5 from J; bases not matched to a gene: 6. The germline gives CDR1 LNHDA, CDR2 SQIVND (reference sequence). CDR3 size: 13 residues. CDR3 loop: CATRDRGSYGYTF. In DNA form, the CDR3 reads TGTGCCACCAGGGACAGGGGGAGTTATGGCTACACCTTC.

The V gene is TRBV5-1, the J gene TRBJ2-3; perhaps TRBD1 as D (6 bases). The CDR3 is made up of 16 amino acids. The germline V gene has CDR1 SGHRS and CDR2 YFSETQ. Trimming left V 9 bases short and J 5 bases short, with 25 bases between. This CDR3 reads CATTSISGSGVDTQYF. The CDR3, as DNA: TGCGCCACCACATCAATCTCGGGCTCAGGGGTAGATACGCAGTATTTT.

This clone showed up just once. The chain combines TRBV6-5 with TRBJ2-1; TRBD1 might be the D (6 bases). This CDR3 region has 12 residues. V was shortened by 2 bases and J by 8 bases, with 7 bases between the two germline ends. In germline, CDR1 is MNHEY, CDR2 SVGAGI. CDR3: CASSYQGYEQFF. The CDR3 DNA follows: TGTGCCAGCAGTTACCAGGGGTATGAGCAGTTCTTC.